Listed here are 30 T cell receptor beta chains from one sample, sequenced in a study of identical twins. TCRdb ran MiXCR on the 5' RACE reads and lists one entry per CDR3 protein. Of about 1.7 million distinct CDR3 sequences in the sample, about 32% were seen once. Sequenced sample: cord blood. The receptors derive from a newborn girl in good health.

The J gene is TRBJ1-1, the V gene TRBV12-3 or TRBV12-4; possibly TRBD1 for D (5 bases). CDR3 length equals 14 residues. V lost 3 bases, J lost 4 bases, and 12 bases lay in between. DNA for the CDR3: TGTGCCAGCAGTTTCGCCAGGGCGGGCACTGAAGCTTTCTTT. Encoded protein: CASSFARAGTEAFF.

This clonotype occurred a few times. This sequence joins TRBV3-1 and TRBJ2-5; 7 nucleotides match TRBD2. The J segment lost 5 bases and the V segment lost 3 bases, leaving 12 bases of the junction unmatched. In germline, CDR1 is LGHDT, CDR2 YNNKEL (reference sequence). This CDR3 contains 16 residues. The CDR3 protein is CASSHRTSYRLETQYF. The CDR3 bases are TGTGCCAGCAGCCACCGGACTAGTTATCGTTTGGAGACCCAGTACTTC.

The chain is built from TRBV4-1 and TRBJ2-5, with D possibly TRBD1 on 5 matching bases. Matching the DNA end better, TRBJ2-7 makes the J call doubtful. The CDR3 has 14 amino acids. Germline CDR1 is MGHRA and CDR2 is YSYEKL. The CDR3 sequence: CASSQTTGAYEQYF. The CDR3 DNA sequence: TGCGCCAGCAGCCAAACCACAGGTGCCTACGAGCAGTACTTC.

The rearrangement joins TRBV7-2 to TRBJ2-7; TRBD2 matches 14 bases. The V gene's germline CDR1 is SGHTA and CDR2 FQGNSA. The ends lost 5 bases at V and 9 bases at J; junction bases unmatched: 15. The CDR3 runs to 17 residues. CDR3 in amino acids: CASSAHPGLAGEEGQYF. The CDR3, as DNA: TGTGCCAGCAGCGCACACCCGGGACTAGCGGGAGAGGAGGGGCAGTACTTC.

The genes are TRBV4-1 and TRBJ1-2; 7 bases agree with TRBD1. The CDR3 runs to 13 residues. Germline-derived CDR1 and CDR2 are MGHRA and YSYEKL. The trim removed 5 bases at V and 5 bases at J, leaving 5 bases unmatched. CDR3 coding DNA: TGCGCCAGCAGCGGTCGGGACAGTTATGGCTACACCTTC. This gives the protein CASSGRDSYGYTF.

A few counts support this clonotype. The rearrangement uses TRBV3-1 and TRBJ1-1, with 7 bases aligning to TRBD1. The CDR3 has 13 residues. Germline CDR1 reads LGHDT; CDR2 reads YNNKEL (reference sequence). J lost 11 bases, V lost 1 base, and 7 bases had no gene match. The CDR3 DNA follows: TGTGCCAGCAGCCAAGGAACGACAGGGTCGGCTTTCTTT. It codes for CASSQGTTGSAFF.

This clonotype has more than one count but fewer than ten. The rearrangement links TRBV5-5 to TRBJ2-3, with TRBD2 matching over 8 bases. The germline gives CDR1 SGHKS, CDR2 YYEKEE (reference sequence). J was trimmed by 6 bases and V by 4 bases; bases with no gene match: 7. The CDR3 covers 14 residues. The CDR3 reads CASSRAGGGDTQYF. DNA of the CDR3: TGTGCCAGCAGCCGGGCGGGGGGCGGGGATACGCAGTATTTT.

This clonotype was detected a few times. The V call is TRBV10-3, the J call TRBJ1-6, with D uncertain. CDR3 length: 14 residues. With 5 bases removed from V and 5 bases from J, the gap between germline ends came to 10 bases. Germline CDR1 is ENHRY and CDR2 is SYGVKD. DNA of the CDR3: TGTGCCATCAGTAGAGACCCAGATAATTCACCCCTCCACTTT. Translating gives CAISRDPDNSPLHF.

The CDR3: CASSDKGQGDEKLFF. Written as DNA, the CDR3 is TGTGCCAGCAGTGACAAGGGACAGGGGGATGAAAAACTGTTTTTT. The gene calls are TRBV6-1 and TRBJ1-4, with 11 bases matching TRBD1. CDR3 length: 15 residues. Trimming removed 3 bases from V and 6 bases from J; junction bases left unmatched: 3. CDR1 and CDR2 (germline): MNHNS, SASEGT.

This clonotype was seen at least ten times. This rearrangement joins TRBV6-2 or TRBV6-3 to TRBJ2-7; D is unresolved. Trimming shortened V by 2 bases and J by 3 bases, and 5 bases separated the two germline ends. This CDR3 spans 12 amino acids. Germline V gives CDR1 MNHEY, CDR2 SVGEGT. This CDR3 reads CASSYRDYEQYF. The CDR3 coding sequence is TGTGCCAGCAGTTACAGGGACTACGAGCAGTACTTC.

This clonotype was counted ten times or more. V and J are TRBV27 and TRBJ1-2; TRBD1 matches 7 bases. CDR3 size: 13 residues. The germline CDR1 and CDR2 sequences are MNHEY and SMNVEV (reference sequence). With 6 bases clipped from V and 2 bases from J, the junction kept 3 bases outside the gene matches. The DNA for the CDR3 is TGTGCCAGCAGCCCACAGGGGAACTATGGCTACACCTTC. Translation: CASSPQGNYGYTF.

This clonotype was detected only a few times. CDR3 coding DNA: TGTGCCAGCAGCTTCGGAGGGGTCAACTACGAGCAGTACTTC. This codes for CASSFGGVNYEQYF. The chain employs TRBV11-2 and TRBJ2-7, with D perhaps matching TRBD2 (6 bases). Germline V gene data show CDR1 as SGHAT and CDR2 as FQNNGV. The CDR3 has 14 amino acids. Trimming left V 3 bases short and J 3 bases short, with 12 bases between.

This clonotype occurred a few times. The chain carries TRBV10-3 and TRBJ2-1; D is possibly TRBD1 (6 bases). Germline V gene sequence: CDR1 ENHRY, CDR2 SYGVKD. This CDR3 comprises 16 residues. The V and J ends lost 2 bases and 2 bases respectively, with 13 bases between them. The CDR3 bases are TGTGCCATCAGTGAGCCCAGCGGACAGACCTACAATGAGCAGTTCTTC. It codes for CAISEPSGQTYNEQFF.

This clonotype was seen a handful of times. DNA of the CDR3: TGCAGTGCTACTCCGGGACTAGATAACCAAGAGACCCAGTACTTC. Protein product: CSATPGLDNQETQYF. This chain joins TRBV20-1 and TRBJ2-5, with 8 bases matching TRBD2. The CDR3 loop spans 15 amino acids. V was pared by 4 bases and J by 0 bases, with 7 bases of the junction left unmatched. CDR1 and CDR2 (germline): DFQATT, SNEGSKA (reference sequence).

V gene TRBV20-1 combines with J gene TRBJ1-2, with D uncertain. Germline-derived CDR1 and CDR2 are DFQATT and SNEGSKA (reference sequence). The CDR3 is 14 amino acids. V was clipped by 2 bases and J by 3 bases, with 13 bases between them. CDR3 coding DNA: TGCAGTGCTAGATTGGGTGTGGGATACTATGGCTACACCTTC. Protein: CSARLGVGYYGYTF.

The chain is built from TRBV12-3 or TRBV12-4 and TRBJ1-4; D ambiguous. Trimming cost V 7 bases and J 1 base, with 16 bases left between them. The length of the CDR3 is 16 residues. The CDR3 loop is CASTWIPFLTNEKLFF. The DNA for the CDR3 is TGTGCCAGCACCTGGATTCCATTCCTAACTAATGAAAAACTGTTTTTT.

In its sample, this clonotype was seen a few times. The genes are TRBV12-3 or TRBV12-4 and TRBJ2-1; 10 bases map to TRBD2. This CDR3 is built from 17 residues. V lost 3 bases to trimming and J lost 0 bases; unmatched junction nucleotides: 5. CDR3 loop: CASSLGLASNSYNEQFF. DNA for the CDR3: TGTGCCAGCAGTTTGGGACTAGCGTCCAACTCCTACAATGAGCAGTTCTTC.

This chain connects TRBV4-1 to TRBJ2-1; a weak D match, TRBD2 (5 bases). Germline V gives CDR1 MGHRA, CDR2 YSYEKL. The CDR3 consists of 16 residues. The V and J ends lost 3 bases and 3 bases respectively, with 15 bases between them. CDR3 DNA: TGCGCCAGCAGCCATGAGCGGCCCAACTACTACAATGAGCAGTTCTTC. This encodes CASSHERPNYYNEQFF.

To note about this clonotype: A much larger clone is a single base away; this may be a read error. The genes are TRBV28 and TRBJ2-5; tentative D call: TRBD1 (5 bases). The CDR3 contains 14 residues. Germline CDR1 and CDR2: MDHEN and SYDVKM. The CDR3 coding sequence is TGTACCAGCAACAACCCAGGGTATGAAGAGACCCAGTACTTC. It specifies CTSNNPGYEETQYF.

The rearrangement links TRBV28 to TRBJ1-1; D gene ambiguous. V lost 4 bases, J lost 0 bases, and 12 bases lay in between. This CDR3 is built from 15 residues. Germline CDR1 reads MDHEN; CDR2 reads SYDVKM. The CDR3 DNA reads TGTGCCAGCAGTTCCAGTGGCCCAGTGAACACTGAAGCTTTCTTT. Translating it yields CASSSSGPVNTEAFF.

The chain recombines TRBV27 with TRBJ2-5; D perhaps matches TRBD2 (5 bases). Trimming removed 2 bases at V and 11 bases at J, with 15 bases between. CDR1 and CDR2 from the germline V gene are MNHEY and SMNVEV (reference sequence). The CDR3 spans 13 residues. The chain's CDR3 is CASSLGSVHEQYF. DNA for the CDR3: TGTGCCAGCAGTTTAGGTAGCGTCCATGAGCAGTACTTC.

This clonotype occurred a few times. The chain uses TRBV27 and TRBJ2-3; 9 bases match TRBD1. This CDR3 contains 17 residues. J lost 1 base, V lost 5 bases, and 10 bases had no gene match. Germline loops: CDR1 MNHEY, CDR2 SMNVEV (reference sequence). In DNA form, the CDR3 reads TGTGCCAGCAGTGGACGAAAGTGGACAGGGGGCACAGATACGCAGTATTTT. It codes for CASSGRKWTGGTDTQYF.

The V call is TRBV19, the J call TRBJ1-5; D is unclear. This CDR3 has 13 amino acids. V dropped 9 bases and J dropped 3 bases, with 12 bases sitting between them. CDR1 and CDR2 from the germline V gene are LNHDA and SQIVND (reference sequence). CDR3 protein: CASRYGDNQPQHF. Here the CDR3 DNA reads TGTGCCAGCCGATACGGGGACAATCAGCCCCAGCATTTT.

This clonotype was recorded a few times. This chain uses TRBV10-3 with TRBJ2-1; D is unresolved. The germline V gene encodes CDR1 ENHRY and CDR2 SYGVKD. Deletions cut 0 bases from V and 10 bases from J, with 4 bases between. The CDR3 spans 11 residues. The CDR3 sequence: CAISESMEQFF. Written as DNA, the CDR3 is TGTGCCATCAGTGAGTCGATGGAGCAGTTCTTC.

The gene calls are TRBV20-1 and TRBJ2-3; D is possibly TRBD2 (5 bases). Trimming left V 3 bases short and J 4 bases short, with 17 bases between. Per germline, CDR1 DFQATT and CDR2 SNEGSKA (reference sequence). There are 15 residues in the CDR3. CDR3 region: CSARAGPSRADTQYF. The CDR3 nucleotides are TGCAGTGCTAGGGCGGGCCCTTCCCGGGCAGATACGCAGTATTTT.

This sequence joins TRBV6-6 and TRBJ2-3; D call uncertain. This CDR3 spans 13 amino acids. Germline CDR1 is MNHNY and CDR2 is SVGAGI (reference sequence). V was pared by 8 bases and J by 4 bases, with 13 bases between. CDR3 protein: CASLSLDADTQYF. In nucleotides, the CDR3 is TGTGCCAGCCTCTCTTTAGATGCAGATACGCAGTATTTT.

The V and J genes are TRBV13 and TRBJ2-7, with 8 bases identical to TRBD2. This CDR3 spans 14 amino acids. CDR1 and CDR2 (germline): PRHDT, FYEKMQ (reference sequence). V lost 5 bases to trimming and J lost 5 bases; unmatched junction nucleotides: 8. The CDR3 DNA follows: TGTGCCAGCAGCGCACCGGGACTAGAGGACGAGCAGTACTTC. Encoded protein: CASSAPGLEDEQYF.

This sequence joins TRBV7-9 and TRBJ2-3; 7 bases map to TRBD2. CDR1 and CDR2 from the germline V gene are SEHNR and FQNEAQ (reference sequence). V trimming: 5 bases; J trimming: 5 bases; junction bases outside the gene matches: 7. This CDR3 has 14 amino acids. DNA of the CDR3: TGTGCCAGCAGCCCCAGGACTAGACGAGATACGCAGTATTTT. It encodes CASSPRTRRDTQYF.

The chain recombines TRBV20-1 with TRBJ2-4, with D possibly being TRBD1 or TRBD2 (5 bases each). There are 16 residues in the CDR3. From germline, CDR1 is DFQATT and CDR2 SNEGSKA (reference sequence). V was pared by 5 bases and J by 3 bases, with 20 bases between. For the CDR3, the DNA is TGCAGTGCTGTACCTGGGACCCCGAACAACAAAAACATTCAGTACTTC. Protein sequence: CSAVPGTPNNKNIQYF.

This clonotype was observed a few times. A junction boundary mismatches the germline segment, possibly from a read error. This sequence joins TRBV6-6 and TRBJ2-3; 7 positions match TRBD1. The CDR3 sequence is 17 residues long. In germline, CDR1 is MNHNY, CDR2 SVGAGI (reference sequence). The CDR3, as DNA: TGTGCCAGCAGTTACTCCTCCTGGGCAGGGGGTCCAGAAACGCAGTATTTT. It codes for CASSYSSWAGGPETQYF.